This TCR beta chain comes out of a study of blood T cell repertoires in COVID-19. Study background: Some COVID-19 samples were acute and others convalescent; all came from the United States, Italy and Spain. Sample material is recorded as cDNA or gDNA derived from T cells, B-cell-depleted T cells, or PBMCs.

Only in-frame clones appear in the TCRdb table, and some are missing; sequencing was by immunoSEQ multiplex PCR. The sample carries 100,000 or so clones, 85% recorded once. The CDR3 sequence is 15 residues long. The germline V gene has CDR1 LNHNV and CDR2 YYDKDF (reference sequence). The V gene lost 0 bases and the J gene lost 0 bases, with 9 bases spanning the gap. The receptor comes from an older woman with active or convalescent COVID-19. This chain links TRBV15 with TRBJ2-7, with D hard to call. Material for sequencing was peripheral blood. The CDR3 nucleotides read TGTGCCACCAGCAGAGATCCGAGGAACTCCTACGAGCAGTACTTC. Translating it yields CATSRDPRNSYEQYF.